These 25 T cell receptor beta chains were sequenced from one sample in a study of spatial heterogeneity in lung cancer. The time point was: blood at routine non-recurrence follow-up after resection. A single record per CDR3 protein comes from TCRdb applying MiXCR to the 5' RACE reads. The sample lists tens of thousands of distinct CDR3 sequences; more than 9.5% were seen once. This sample comprised PBMCs, obtained at follow-up. The receptors here all came from a male donor with early-stage non-small cell lung cancer.

V gene TRBV6-5 combines with J gene TRBJ2-7; 8 bases align to TRBD1. CDR1 is MNHEY, CDR2 SVGAGI, per germline. V lost 2 bases, J lost 3 bases, and 6 bases stayed unmatched. This CDR3 is 15 amino acids long. CDR3 coding DNA: TGTGCCAGCAGTTACCTGACAGGGGACAACTACGAGCAGTACTTC. Protein product: CASSYLTGDNYEQYF.

This clonotype has at least ten counts. This CDR3 is CASSVPSVSYEQYF. For the CDR3, the DNA is TGTGCCAGCTCAGTTCCTAGCGTTTCCTACGAGCAGTACTTC. The chain combines TRBV18 with TRBJ2-7; D perhaps matches TRBD2 (6 bases). The CDR3 spans 14 residues. V lost 5 bases, J lost 1 base, and 12 bases lay in between. Germline assignment: CDR1 KGHSH and CDR2 LQKENI.

This clonotype was counted many times. The rearrangement joins TRBV29-1 to TRBJ2-4, with D unclear. Germline loops: CDR1 SQVTM, CDR2 ANQGSEA. V lost 0 bases, J lost 4 bases, and 1 base lay in between. The length of the CDR3 is 11 residues. The CDR3 DNA reads TGCAGCGTTGAAGATAAAAACATTCAGTACTTC. Translating it yields CSVEDKNIQYF.

This clonotype was recorded a few times. This sequence joins TRBV11-2 and TRBJ2-1; possible D gene TRBD2, 6 bases. V lost 2 bases and J lost 6, with 11 bases in between. The germline gives CDR1 SGHAT, CDR2 FQNNGV. The length of the CDR3 is 14 residues. For the CDR3, the DNA is TGTGCCAGCAGCTTAAGGAGGGGAGGCAATGAGCAGTTCTTC. It translates to CASSLRRGGNEQFF.

This clonotype has ten or more counts. The V gene is TRBV4-1, the J gene TRBJ1-6; D perhaps matches TRBD1 (5 bases). Trimming removed 5 bases from V and 8 bases from J, with 19 bases in between. This CDR3 comprises 16 residues. The germline gives CDR1 MGHRA, CDR2 YSYEKL. CDR3 in DNA: TGCGCCAGCAGCTCCTCAGCGGGGACGGCTTATTCACCCCTCCACTTT. Translation: CASSSSAGTAYSPLHF.

This clonotype appeared a few times. The chain couples TRBV9 to TRBJ2-7; no clear D. Per the germline V gene, CDR1 is SGDLS and CDR2 is YYNGEE. Between the trimmed V and J ends, which lost 0 bases and 5 bases, there was a span of 12 bases. This CDR3 has 14 amino acids. The CDR3 DNA is TGTGCCAGCAGCGTAGATCTAATGAGACACGAGCAGTACTTC. Its translation is CASSVDLMRHEQYF.

Only a few counts were recorded for this clonotype. The rearrangement uses TRBV28 and TRBJ2-1; no reliable D call. The CDR3 consists of 13 residues. Trimming took 3 bases from V and 10 from J, leaving 13 bases between them. CDR1 is MDHEN and CDR2 is SYDVKM in the germline V gene. Here the CDR3 DNA reads TGTGCCAGCAGTTTTCTCCCCATAGGGGAGCAGTTCTTC. Protein: CASSFLPIGEQFF.

This clonotype was seen repeatedly, ten times or more. The chain uses TRBV7-2 and TRBJ2-1, with D perhaps TRBD2 (7 bases). Trimming pared 7 bases from V and 5 bases from J, leaving 15 bases between. This CDR3 spans 14 amino acids. In germline, CDR1 is SGHTA, CDR2 FQGNSA. CDR3 sequence: CASNLAGAHNEQFF. Here the CDR3 DNA reads TGTGCCAGCAACCTGGCGGGGGCCCACAATGAGCAGTTCTTC.

By share, this clonotype ranks as medium-sized (0.01 to 0.1%). The CDR3 sequence: CASSLDTNTEAFF. In DNA form, the CDR3 reads TGTGCCAGCAGCCTTGACACGAACACTGAAGCTTTCTTT. The V gene is TRBV7-9, the J gene TRBJ1-1; D unclear. The CDR3 consists of 13 residues. Germline V lookup: CDR1 SEHNR, CDR2 FQNEAQ (reference sequence). The germline V and J ends were trimmed by 5 bases and 1 base, with 8 bases remaining between them.

This chain uses TRBV20-1 with TRBJ2-1; 9 nucleotides agree with TRBD2. The CDR3 loop spans 15 amino acids. From germline, CDR1 is DFQATT and CDR2 SNEGSKA (reference sequence). V lost 3 bases, J lost 4 bases, and 7 bases stayed unmatched. The CDR3 is CSARTGLATYNEQFF. The CDR3 coding sequence is TGCAGTGCTAGGACGGGACTAGCTACGTACAATGAGCAGTTCTTC.

This clonotype was detected many times. J is TRBJ1-1 and V is TRBV10-3; D perhaps matches TRBD1 (5 bases). Germline V lookup: CDR1 ENHRY, CDR2 SYGVKD. This CDR3 spans 13 amino acids. V was shortened by 11 bases and J by 0 bases, with 13 bases between the two germline ends. The CDR3 spells CAAGRGVNTEAFF. The CDR3 DNA follows: TGTGCCGCGGGCCGAGGGGTGAACACTGAAGCTTTCTTT.

V usage is TRBV28 and J usage is TRBJ2-6; no firm D call. CDR1 MDHEN and CDR2 SYDVKM come from the germline V gene. The CDR3 runs to 16 residues. V lost 2 bases, J lost 0 bases, and 8 bases lay in between. CDR3 protein: CASSLEKGSGANVLTF. The CDR3 coding sequence is TGTGCCAGCAGTTTAGAGAAGGGCTCTGGGGCCAACGTCCTGACTTTC. The entire variable domain, with the rest obtained from reference TRBV28 and TRBJ2-6, is as follows: DVKVTQSSRYLVKRTGEKVFLECVQDMDHENMFWYRQDPGLGLRLIYFSYDVKMKEKGDIPEGYSVSREKKERFSLILESASTNQTSMYLCASSLEKGSGANVLTFGAGSRLTVL.

The chain is built from TRBV24-1 and TRBJ2-7; the D call may be TRBD1 or TRBD2 (5 bases each). V was pared by 5 bases and J by 5 bases, with 15 bases between. The CDR3 spans 14 residues. CDR1 and CDR2 (germline): KGHDR, SFDVKD. CDR3 DNA: TGTGCCACCAGTGCCACCGGGACGGAAGACGAGCAGTACTTC. This gives the protein CATSATGTEDEQYF.

This clonotype was recorded many times. The CDR3: CASSQALGSPQPQHF. Written as DNA, the CDR3 is TGCGCCAGCAGCCAAGCCTTGGGCTCCCCTCAGCCCCAGCATTTT. V and J are TRBV4-1 and TRBJ1-5; the D is unclear. V gave up 1 base and J gave up 6 bases, with 13 bases separating them. The CDR3 spans 15 residues. Germline V gene sequence: CDR1 MGHRA, CDR2 YSYEKL.

This clonotype was counted at least ten times. The chain carries TRBV11-2 and TRBJ2-3; no firm D call. CDR3 length: 14 amino acids. Per germline, CDR1 SGHAT and CDR2 FQNNGV. Trimming removed 2 bases at V and 3 bases at J, with 9 bases between. This CDR3 reads CASSLRDGTDTQYF. Here the CDR3 DNA reads TGTGCCAGCAGCTTAAGAGACGGAACAGATACGCAGTATTTT.

This clonotype was found many times. The chain recombines TRBV3-1 with TRBJ2-7, with D perhaps TRBD1 (5 bases). The CDR3 extends over 15 amino acids. CDR1 is LGHDT, CDR2 YNNKEL, per germline (reference sequence). V was clipped by 4 bases and J by 2 bases, with 15 bases between them. The CDR3 nucleotides are TGTGCCAGCAGCCCAACAGGACAACGAGCCTACGAGCAGTACTTC. Amino acid sequence: CASSPTGQRAYEQYF.

This clonotype came up many times. The rearrangement joins TRBV20-1 to TRBJ1-6; TRBD1 matches 9 bases. The trim removed 0 bases at V and 10 bases at J, leaving 4 bases unmatched. CDR1 is DFQATT, CDR2 SNEGSKA, per germline (reference sequence). This CDR3 has 14 residues. CDR3 in amino acids: CSAREDRGNSPLHF. The CDR3 nucleotides read TGCAGTGCTAGAGAGGACAGGGGAAACTCACCCCTCCACTTT.

This clonotype has a handful of counts. The chain recombines TRBV2 with TRBJ2-2; possible D gene TRBD1, 7 bases. Germline V lookup: CDR1 SNHLY, CDR2 FYNNEI. V was clipped by 4 bases and J by 6 bases, with 9 bases between them. The CDR3 contains 13 residues. This CDR3 is CASSGRGAGELFF. The CDR3 DNA reads TGTGCCAGCAGTGGCAGGGGGGCCGGGGAGCTGTTTTTT. The whole variable domain, remainder taken from reference TRBV2 and TRBJ2-2, is EPEVTQTPSHQVTQMGQEVILRCVPISNHLYFYWYRQILGQKVEFLVSFYNNEISEKSEIFDDQFSVERPDGSNFTLKIRSTKLEDSAMYFCASSGRGAGELFFGEGSRLTVL.

This clonotype was seen just once. This clone may be a read error of a much larger clone one base away. The rearrangement uses TRBV20-1 and TRBJ2-1; the D is unclear. The CDR3 runs to 13 residues. Germline CDR1 reads DFQATT; CDR2 reads SNEGSKA (reference sequence). CDR3 protein: CSARDNSNNKQFF. CDR3 bases: TGCAGTGCTAGAGATAATAGTAACAATAAGCAGTTCTTC.

Turning to this clonotype: A much larger clone lies a single base off, so this may be a read error. The chain links TRBV27 to TRBJ1-3, with D maybe TRBD1 (5 bases). Germline assignment: CDR1 MNHEY and CDR2 SMNVEV (reference sequence). This CDR3 contains 15 residues. CDR3 nucleotide sequence: TGTGCCGGCAGTTCGGGGCTCCGCTCTGGAAACACCATATATTTT. Its protein is CAGSSGLRSGNTIYF.

The rearrangement uses TRBV20-1 and TRBJ2-1, with a weak D call TRBD2 (7 bases). The CDR3 has 14 amino acids. Germline CDR1 and CDR2: DFQATT and SNEGSKA (reference sequence). Between the trimmed V and J ends, which lost 5 bases and 4 bases, there was a span of 15 bases. Here the CDR3 reads CSAGQGGAYNEQFF. CDR3 sequence (DNA): TGCAGTGCTGGCCAAGGGGGGGCGTACAATGAGCAGTTCTTC.

This clonotype was seen a few times. The chain couples TRBV20-1 to TRBJ2-1, with D uncertain. The CDR3 is 11 residues long. Germline assignment: CDR1 DFQATT and CDR2 SNEGSKA (reference sequence). Here the CDR3 reads CTPTNTDSQFF. The CDR3 DNA reads as TGCACTCCCACCAACACCGATTCCCAGTTCTTC.

At least ten counts were recorded for this clonotype. The CDR3 spells CASSLEGGGNQPQHF. The CDR3 DNA reads TGTGCCAGCAGTTTAGAAGGAGGGGGCAATCAGCCCCAGCATTTT. The chain is built from TRBV27 and TRBJ1-5, with D possibly TRBD1 on 5 matching bases. The CDR3 covers 15 residues. V was clipped by 2 bases and J by 2 bases, with 10 bases between them. Germline CDR1 and CDR2: MNHEY and SMNVEV (reference sequence).

This clonotype was seen many times. The chain links TRBV5-1 to TRBJ2-6; D remains ambiguous. CDR1 and CDR2 (germline): SGHRS, YFSETQ. This CDR3 has 17 residues. Trimming took 3 bases from V and 1 from J, leaving 14 bases between them. CDR3 sequence (DNA): TGCGCCAGCAGCTGGAAGGAAAGGAGTTCTGGGGCCAACGTCCTGACTTTC. Amino acid sequence: CASSWKERSSGANVLTF.

This clonotype was recorded many times. The rearrangement links TRBV28 to TRBJ1-5; D not certain. Between the trimmed V and J ends, which lost 8 bases and 4 bases, there was a span of 12 bases. Germline values: CDR1 MDHEN, CDR2 SYDVKM. This CDR3 contains 13 residues. In nucleotides, the CDR3 is TGTGCCAGCCTCCCCCTAGGGAATCAGCCCCAGCATTTT. Translated, it gives CASLPLGNQPQHF.